This is a list of T cell receptor beta chains from one sample in a study of T-cell memory formation after mild COVID-19. TCRdb used MiXCR to reprocess the 5' RACE reads, holding one entry per CDR3 protein. The sample records under 300,000 distinct CDR3 sequences, roughly 8.2% being singletons. Source material: PBMCs or a T cell subset sorted from them (not recorded which). All receptors derive from a young man who had mild COVID-19 (a few samples of this study predate the infection). Cell type and time point are not known. CDR3s include the opening cysteine and the closing phenylalanine or tryptophan. D genes are given only for firm matches. For some rows the clone size is stated as once, few or many, or as a class when expanded; others skip it.

v_call,d_call,clone_size,j_call,cdr3_nt,cdr3_aa
TRBV11-2,TRBD2,many,TRBJ2-3,TGTGCCAGCAGCTCTAGACTAGCGGTGACGGGAGATACGCAGTATTTT,CASSSRLAVTGDTQYF
TRBV5-1,NA,few,TRBJ1-4,TGCGCCAGCAGCTTGGGCTGGGGAACTAATGAAAAACTGTTTTTT,CASSLGWGTNEKLFF
TRBV7-2,TRBD2,many,TRBJ2-1,TGTGCCAGCAGGCCCTACTACGCGGGGGGGAAGGACGGGCAGTTCTTC,CASRPYYAGGKDGQFF
TRBV20-1,NA,many,TRBJ1-1,TGCAGTGCTGGCCAAGGCGCTGAAGCTTTCTTT,CSAGQGAEAFF
TRBV7-3,TRBD2,many,TRBJ2-1,TGTGCCAGCAGCAAACTAGCGGGGGCTTACAATGAGCAGTTCTTC,CASSKLAGAYNEQFF
TRBV3-1,NA,many,TRBJ2-7,TGTGCCAGCAGCCAAACCGGGGCGGTATACGAGCAGTACTTC,CASSQTGAVYEQYF
TRBV5-1,TRBD2,NA,TRBJ2-5,TGCGCCAGCAGCGTGGGACTAGCGGGAGAGACCCAGTACTTC,CASSVGLAGETQYF
TRBV12-3/TRBV12-4,NA,NA,TRBJ2-7,TGTGCCAGCAGTTTGACTGGACGGGTAGGAGGCGAGCAGTACTTC,CASSLTGRVGGEQYF
TRBV7-2,NA,NA,TRBJ2-5,TGTGCCAGCAGCCCTGACAGGCGTGAGACCCAGTACTTC,CASSPDRRETQYF
TRBV5-1,NA,NA,TRBJ2-7,TGCGCCAGCAGCTTGGACAGGGCCCGCTACGAGCAGTACTTC,CASSLDRARYEQYF
TRBV28,NA,NA,TRBJ2-3,TGTGCCAGCATTGGGTCCCCAGATACGCAGTATTTT,CASIGSPDTQYF
TRBV4-2,NA,few,TRBJ1-3,TGTGCCAGCAGCCAAGATAGGACGGCTCTGAGAAACACCATATATTTT,CASSQDRTALRNTIYF
TRBV3-1,NA,NA,TRBJ2-1,TGTGCCAGCAGCCAAGGATCCCGCGGTTCCTACAATGAGCAGTTCTTC,CASSQGSRGSYNEQFF
TRBV12-3/TRBV12-4,NA,many,TRBJ2-5,TGTGCCAGCAGTGCTTTGGGAGTTGGGACCCAGTACTTC,CASSALGVGTQYF
TRBV7-8,TRBD1,few,TRBJ1-2,TGTGCCAGCAGCTTATCCCACCCGGACAGGGTGGAAGGCTACACCTTC,CASSLSHPDRVEGYTF